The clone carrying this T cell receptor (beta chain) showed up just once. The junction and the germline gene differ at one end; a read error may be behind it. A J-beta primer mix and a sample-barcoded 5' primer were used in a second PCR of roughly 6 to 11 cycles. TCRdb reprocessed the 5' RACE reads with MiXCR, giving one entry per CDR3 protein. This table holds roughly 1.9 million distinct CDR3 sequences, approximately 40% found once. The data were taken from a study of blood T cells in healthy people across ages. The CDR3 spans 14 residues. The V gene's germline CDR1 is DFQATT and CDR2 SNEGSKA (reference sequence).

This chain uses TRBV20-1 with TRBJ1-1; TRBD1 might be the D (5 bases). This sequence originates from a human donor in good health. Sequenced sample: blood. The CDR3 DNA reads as TGCAATGCTAGAGAAGGGGCAGGGAGCACTGAAGCTTTCTTT. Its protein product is CNAREGAGSTEAFF.